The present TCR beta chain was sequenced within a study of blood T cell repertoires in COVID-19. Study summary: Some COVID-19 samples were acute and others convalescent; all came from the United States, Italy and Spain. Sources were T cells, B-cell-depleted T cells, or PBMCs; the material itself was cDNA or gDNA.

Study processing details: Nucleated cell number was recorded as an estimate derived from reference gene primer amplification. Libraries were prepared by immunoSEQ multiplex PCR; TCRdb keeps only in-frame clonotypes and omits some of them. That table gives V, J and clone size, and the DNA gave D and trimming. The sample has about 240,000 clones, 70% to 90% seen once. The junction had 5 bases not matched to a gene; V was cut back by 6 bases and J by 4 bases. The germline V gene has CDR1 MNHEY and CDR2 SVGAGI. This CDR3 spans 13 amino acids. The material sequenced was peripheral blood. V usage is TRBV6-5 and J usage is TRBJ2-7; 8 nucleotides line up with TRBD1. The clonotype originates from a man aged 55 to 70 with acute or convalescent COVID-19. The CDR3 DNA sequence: TGTGCCAGCAGCAGGGGGCTTAAGTACGAGCAGTACTTC. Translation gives CASSRGLKYEQYF.